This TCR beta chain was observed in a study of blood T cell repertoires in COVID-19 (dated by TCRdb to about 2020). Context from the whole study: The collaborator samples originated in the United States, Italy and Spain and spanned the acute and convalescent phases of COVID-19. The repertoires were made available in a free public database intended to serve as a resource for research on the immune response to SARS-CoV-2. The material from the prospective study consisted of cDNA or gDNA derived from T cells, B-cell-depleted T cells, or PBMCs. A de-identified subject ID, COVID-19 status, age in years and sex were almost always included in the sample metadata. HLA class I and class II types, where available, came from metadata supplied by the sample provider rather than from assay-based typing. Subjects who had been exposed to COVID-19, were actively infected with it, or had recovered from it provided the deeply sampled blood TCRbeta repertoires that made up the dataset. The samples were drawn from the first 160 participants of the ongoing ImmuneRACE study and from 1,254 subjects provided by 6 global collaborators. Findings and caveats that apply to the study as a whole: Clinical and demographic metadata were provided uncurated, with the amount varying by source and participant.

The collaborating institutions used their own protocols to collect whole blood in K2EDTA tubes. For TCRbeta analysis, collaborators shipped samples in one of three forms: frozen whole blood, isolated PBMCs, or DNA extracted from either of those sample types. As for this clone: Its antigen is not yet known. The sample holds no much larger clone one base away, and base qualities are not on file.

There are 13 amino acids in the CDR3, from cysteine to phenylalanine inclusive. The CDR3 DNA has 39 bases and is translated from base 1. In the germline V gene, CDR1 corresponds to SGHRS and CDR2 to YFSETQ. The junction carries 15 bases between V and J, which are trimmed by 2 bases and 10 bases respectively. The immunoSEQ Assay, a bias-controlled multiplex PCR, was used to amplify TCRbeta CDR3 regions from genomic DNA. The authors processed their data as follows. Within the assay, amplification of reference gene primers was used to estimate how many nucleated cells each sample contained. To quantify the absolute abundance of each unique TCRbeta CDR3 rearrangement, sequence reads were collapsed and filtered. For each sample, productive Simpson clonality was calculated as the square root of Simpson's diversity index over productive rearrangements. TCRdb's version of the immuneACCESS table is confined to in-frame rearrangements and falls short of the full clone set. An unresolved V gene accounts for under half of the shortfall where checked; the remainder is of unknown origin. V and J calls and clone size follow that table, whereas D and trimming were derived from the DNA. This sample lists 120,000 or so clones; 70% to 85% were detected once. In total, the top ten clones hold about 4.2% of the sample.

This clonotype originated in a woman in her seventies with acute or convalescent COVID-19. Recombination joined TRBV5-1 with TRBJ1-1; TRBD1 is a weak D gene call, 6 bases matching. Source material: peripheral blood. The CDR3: CASSFGEGESAFF. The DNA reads TGCGCCAGCAGCTTCGGAGAGGGGGAATCAGCTTTCTTT.